The T cell receptor beta chain under discussion was sequenced for a study of vaccination and CD4 T cells after COVID-19. Study details: In culture, cells were exposed to overlapping spike peptides from SARS-CoV-2, HCoV-NL63, HCoV-OC43 and HCoV-229E.

From germline, CDR1 is SNHLY and CDR2 FYNNEI. V gave up 7 bases and J gave up 2 bases, with 15 bases separating them. CDR3 size: 15 residues. The treatment here: roughly 10-day PBMC culture with coronavirus spike peptide pools or control peptides (ViraFEST assay). The Oncomine TCR Beta short-read assay was applied to DNA of cultured CD4+ T cells. From the PCR reads, TCRdb called clonotypes with MiXCR, one entry per CDR3 protein. The sample has 8,400 or so distinct CDR3 sequences, about 47% seen once. This clonotype has only a few counts. Its cognate antigen is unknown. Source material: CD4+ T cells from blood, cultured in vitro. The chain carries TRBV2 and TRBJ1-5; possibly TRBD1 for D (6 bases). The source is a human donor who had recovered from COVID-19. CDR3 DNA sequence: TGTGCCAGCAACTTACAGGGTGCAGGCAATCAGCCCCAGCATTTT. Translating it yields CASNLQGAGNQPQHF.